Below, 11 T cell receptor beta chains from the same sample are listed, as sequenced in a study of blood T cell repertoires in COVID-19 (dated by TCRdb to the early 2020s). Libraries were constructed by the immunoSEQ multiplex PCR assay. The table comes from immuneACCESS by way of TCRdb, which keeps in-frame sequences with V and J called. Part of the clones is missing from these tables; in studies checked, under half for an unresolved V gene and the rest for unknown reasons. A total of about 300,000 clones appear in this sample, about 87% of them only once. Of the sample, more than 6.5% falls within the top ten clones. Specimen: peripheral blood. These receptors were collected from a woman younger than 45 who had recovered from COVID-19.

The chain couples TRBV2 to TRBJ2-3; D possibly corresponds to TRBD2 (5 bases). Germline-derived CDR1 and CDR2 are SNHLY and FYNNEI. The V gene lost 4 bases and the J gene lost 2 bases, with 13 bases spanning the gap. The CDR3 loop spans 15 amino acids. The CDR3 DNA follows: TGTGCCAGCAGTGGGACTTATCCGATCACAGATACGCAGTATTTT. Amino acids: CASSGTYPITDTQYF.

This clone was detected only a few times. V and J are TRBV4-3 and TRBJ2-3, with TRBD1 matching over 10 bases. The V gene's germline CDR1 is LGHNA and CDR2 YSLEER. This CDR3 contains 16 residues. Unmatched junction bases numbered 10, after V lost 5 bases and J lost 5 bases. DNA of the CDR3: TGCGCCAGCAGCGCCGCCGGGACAGGGGATGGAGATACGCAGTATTTT. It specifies CASSAAGTGDGDTQYF.

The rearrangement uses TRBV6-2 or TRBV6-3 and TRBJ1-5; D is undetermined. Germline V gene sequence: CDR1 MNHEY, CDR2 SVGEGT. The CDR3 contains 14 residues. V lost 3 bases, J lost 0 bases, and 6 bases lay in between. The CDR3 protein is CASSYSYSNQPQHF. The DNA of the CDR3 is TGTGCCAGCAGTTATAGTTATAGCAATCAGCCCCAGCATTTT.

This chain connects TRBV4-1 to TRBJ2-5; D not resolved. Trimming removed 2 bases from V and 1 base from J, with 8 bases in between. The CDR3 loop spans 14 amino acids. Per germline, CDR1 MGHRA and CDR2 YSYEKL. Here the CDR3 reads CASSQTLPQETQYF. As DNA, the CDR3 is TGCGCCAGCAGCCAAACACTACCCCAAGAGACCCAGTACTTC.

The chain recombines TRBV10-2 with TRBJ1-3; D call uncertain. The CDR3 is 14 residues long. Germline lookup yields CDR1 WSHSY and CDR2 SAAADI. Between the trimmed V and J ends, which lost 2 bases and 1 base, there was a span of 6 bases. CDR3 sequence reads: CASSEGGSGNTIYF. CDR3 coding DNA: TGCGCCAGCAGTGAGGGCGGATCTGGAAACACCATATATTTT.

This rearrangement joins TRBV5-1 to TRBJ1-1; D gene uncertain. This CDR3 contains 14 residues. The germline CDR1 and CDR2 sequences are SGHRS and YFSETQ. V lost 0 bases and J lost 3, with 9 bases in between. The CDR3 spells CASSLGQKHTEAFF. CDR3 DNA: TGCGCCAGCAGCTTGGGGCAGAAACACACTGAAGCTTTCTTT. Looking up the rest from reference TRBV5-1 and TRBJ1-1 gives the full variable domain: KAGVTQTPRYLIKTRGQQVTLSCSPISGHRSVSWYQQTPGQGLQFLFEYFSETQRNKGNFPGRFSGRQFSNSRSEMNVSTLELGDSALYLCASSLGQKHTEAFFGQGTRLTVV.

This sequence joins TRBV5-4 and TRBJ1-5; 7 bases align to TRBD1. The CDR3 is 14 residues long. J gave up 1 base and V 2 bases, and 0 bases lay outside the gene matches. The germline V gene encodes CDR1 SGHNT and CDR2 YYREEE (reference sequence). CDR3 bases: TGTGCCAGCAGCTTACAGGGGAGCAATCAGCCCCAGCATTTT. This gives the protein CASSLQGSNQPQHF. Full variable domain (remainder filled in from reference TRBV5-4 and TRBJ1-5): ETGVTQSPTHLIKTRGQQVTLRCSSQSGHNTVSWYQQALGQGPQFIFQYYREEENGRGNFPPRFSGLQFPNYSSELNVNALELDDSALYLCASSLQGSNQPQHFGDGTRLSIL.

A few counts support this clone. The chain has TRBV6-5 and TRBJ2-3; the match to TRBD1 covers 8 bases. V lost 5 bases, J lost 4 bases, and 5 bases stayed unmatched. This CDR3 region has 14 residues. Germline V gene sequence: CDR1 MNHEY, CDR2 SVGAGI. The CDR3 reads CASSTGGNSDTQYF. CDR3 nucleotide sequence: TGTGCCAGCAGTACAGGGGGTAATTCAGATACGCAGTATTTT.

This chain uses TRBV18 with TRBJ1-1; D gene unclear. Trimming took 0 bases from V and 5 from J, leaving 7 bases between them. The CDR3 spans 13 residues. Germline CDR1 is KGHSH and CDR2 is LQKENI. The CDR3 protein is CASSPPARTEAFF. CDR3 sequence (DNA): TGTGCCAGCTCACCACCGGCGAGGACTGAAGCTTTCTTT.

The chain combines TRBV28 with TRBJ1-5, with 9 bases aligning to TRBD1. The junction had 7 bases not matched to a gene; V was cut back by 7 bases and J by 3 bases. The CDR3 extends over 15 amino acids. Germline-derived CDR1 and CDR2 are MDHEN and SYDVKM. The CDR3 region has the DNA TGTGCCAGCACTTCAGGGACAGGGTACAATCAGCCCCAGCATTTT. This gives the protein CASTSGTGYNQPQHF.

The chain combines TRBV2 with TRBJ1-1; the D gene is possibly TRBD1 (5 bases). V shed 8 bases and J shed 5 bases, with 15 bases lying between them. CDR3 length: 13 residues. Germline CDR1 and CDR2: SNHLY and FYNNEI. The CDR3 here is CASGGERGTEAFF. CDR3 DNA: TGTGCCAGCGGAGGGGAGAGGGGTACTGAAGCTTTCTTT. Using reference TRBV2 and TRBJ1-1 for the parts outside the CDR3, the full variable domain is EPEVTQTPSHQVTQMGQEVILRCVPISNHLYFYWYRQILGQKVEFLVSFYNNEISEKSEIFDDQFSVERPDGSNFTLKIRSTKLEDSAMYFCASGGERGTEAFFGQGTRLTVV.